The entry below gives a single T cell receptor beta chain sequence along with its context. Its target is unknown. The CDR3 spans 16 residues. Germline V gene data show CDR1 as LGHNA and CDR2 as YNFKEQ. The junction had 4 bases not matched to a gene; V was cut back by 1 base and J by 2 bases. The entry originates in a study of cytomegalovirus exposure and HLA in healthy donors. Study-wide points: There were 150 to 200 TCR beta chains listed as cytomegalovirus-associated. A prior analysis recorded that most TCR beta V segments were productive about 87% or about 30% of the time.

This PCR relied on a set of 60 Vbeta primers and 13 Jbeta primers. Measured with immunoSEQ multiplex PCR; TCRdb has only the in-frame clones, and not every one. Of around 200,000 clones detected, 75% to 90% appear once; the ten largest clones hold about 1.6%. The clonotype comes from a man aged 45 to 65 in good health and CMV-seronegative. The sample taken for sequencing was PBMCs. V usage is TRBV4-2 and J usage is TRBJ1-1, with 10 bases lining up with TRBD1. Here the CDR3 DNA reads TGTGCCAGCAGCCAAGTGGGGACAGGGGCTAACACTGAAGCTTTCTTT. Translating it yields CASSQVGTGANTEAFF.